The 28 T cell receptor beta chains given below trace back to one sample, sequenced in a study of shared clonotypes between healthy human individuals. Some clones are missing from TCRdb's copy, which holds only in-frame ones; the method was immunoSEQ multiplex PCR. Of 2 million to 2.5 million clones listed, less than 95% were seen once; the top ten hold about 0.41%. The sequenced material came from naive CD4+ T cells from PBMCs. Subset: CD45RA+ positively selected. The receptors originated from a man aged 18 to 30 in good health. Some clones in this sample may be carry-over from other donors' samples.

This chain uses TRBV4-1 with TRBJ2-1, with 9 bases matching TRBD2. The CDR3 extends over 18 amino acids. J lost 8 bases, V lost 3 bases, and 17 bases had no gene match. Germline V gives CDR1 MGHRA, CDR2 YSYEKL. This chain's CDR3 is CASSQVGVREGRSYEQFF. DNA of the CDR3: TGCGCCAGCAGCCAGGTAGGGGTGCGGGAGGGCCGGTCGTATGAGCAGTTCTTC.

The chain recombines TRBV6-5 with TRBJ2-7; 7 nucleotides align to TRBD2. The J segment lost 3 bases and the V segment lost 5 bases, leaving 7 bases of the junction unmatched. CDR1 MNHEY and CDR2 SVGAGI come from the germline V gene. The CDR3 loop spans 14 amino acids. Here the CDR3 reads CASSPGRGNYEQYF. In nucleotides, the CDR3 is TGTGCCAGCAGTCCGGGGCGGGGGAACTACGAGCAGTACTTC.

With respect to this clone: This may be a read error: a much more frequent sequence differs by one nucleotide. The same CDR3 also results from other DNA sequences found in this sample. The CDR3 DNA is TGCGCCAGCAGCTGGGAGGAGACCCAGTACTTC. Translated, it gives CASSWEETQYF. This rearrangement joins TRBV5-1 to TRBJ2-5; D might be TRBD2 (5 bases). The CDR3 length is 11 residues. V lost 3 bases to trimming and J lost 5 bases, with 5 bases between them. Germline CDR1 reads SGHRS; CDR2 reads YFSETQ.

The chain uses TRBV28 and TRBJ2-7; D gene ambiguous. CDR1 MDHEN and CDR2 SYDVKM come from the germline V gene. The CDR3 runs 14 residues. V lost 7 bases and J lost 2, with 15 bases in between. The CDR3 DNA is TGTGCCAGCACCGAGGTACCGGAGACCTACGAGCAGTACTTC. Amino acid sequence: CASTEVPETYEQYF.

The chain has TRBV11-2 and TRBJ1-2; 7 bases line up with TRBD1. CDR1 SGHAT and CDR2 FQNNGV come from the germline V gene. Trimming took 0 bases from V and 5 from J; bases not matched to a gene: 9. CDR3 length: 16 amino acids. This CDR3 is CASSLESTGSWYGYTF. The CDR3 bases are TGTGCCAGCAGCTTAGAGTCGACAGGGAGCTGGTATGGCTACACCTTC.

V and J are TRBV4-1 and TRBJ2-7, with 7 positions matching TRBD2. The V gene's germline CDR1 is MGHRA and CDR2 YSYEKL. J gave up 8 bases and V 0 bases, and 7 bases lay outside the gene matches. This CDR3 contains 14 residues. This CDR3 reads CASSQDQWTSKQYF. CDR3 nucleotide sequence: TGCGCCAGCAGCCAAGATCAATGGACTAGTAAGCAGTACTTC.

The chain employs TRBV28 and TRBJ2-7, with unresolved D. The germline V and J ends were trimmed by 1 base and 2 bases, with 9 bases remaining between them. Germline assignment: CDR1 MDHEN and CDR2 SYDVKM. The CDR3 extends over 14 amino acids. CDR3 protein: CASSLLSRTYEQYF. CDR3 sequence (DNA): TGTGCCAGCAGTTTATTGTCCCGAACCTACGAGCAGTACTTC.

This clone was seen a single time. This chain joins TRBV2 and TRBJ2-7; D gene ambiguous. The V gene lost 4 bases and the J gene lost 5 bases, with 12 bases spanning the gap. CDR3 size: 13 residues. Per the germline V gene, CDR1 is SNHLY and CDR2 is FYNNEI. The CDR3: CASSGPDRNEQYF. For the CDR3, the DNA is TGTGCCAGCAGTGGGCCCGACCGGAACGAGCAGTACTTC.

Written as DNA, the CDR3 is TGCGCCAGCAGCTCTCCATTAGCGGGAGGCCCCCCCTACGAGCAGTACTTC. Encoded protein: CASSSPLAGGPPYEQYF. The chain joins TRBV5-1 to TRBJ2-7, with 10 bases identical to TRBD2. The CDR3 is 17 residues long. After removal of 3 bases from V and 2 bases from J, the junction contained 11 bases not matched to a gene. Germline CDR1 and CDR2: SGHRS and YFSETQ.

The rearrangement joins TRBV5-1 to TRBJ2-7; D gene uncertain. Germline-derived CDR1 and CDR2 are SGHRS and YFSETQ. The ends were cut back, 4 bases at V and 0 bases at J, with 11 bases in the middle. The CDR3 is 14 amino acids. CDR3 DNA: TGCGCCAGCAGCATTCCGTCGAGCTCCTACGAGCAGTACTTC. Its protein product is CASSIPSSSYEQYF.

This chain links TRBV5-5 with TRBJ2-1, with D unresolved. Germline loops: CDR1 SGHKS, CDR2 YYEKEE (reference sequence). V was pared by 2 bases and J by 4 bases, with 4 bases between. The CDR3 totals 12 residues. CDR3 bases: TGTGCCAGCAGCTTTCAGTACAATGAGCAGTTCTTC. Protein: CASSFQYNEQFF.

This chain joins TRBV4-2 and TRBJ2-1; 12 bases line up with TRBD2. Germline V gene sequence: CDR1 LGHNA, CDR2 YNFKEQ. The CDR3 sequence is 17 residues long. The trim removed 1 base at V and 3 bases at J, leaving 4 bases unmatched. The CDR3 DNA is TGTGCCAGCAGCCAAGCCTCGACTAGCGGGAGCTACAATGAGCAGTTCTTC. This sequence encodes CASSQASTSGSYNEQFF.

The chain recombines TRBV6-6 with TRBJ2-7; possible D gene TRBD1, 5 bases. Looked up from germline, CDR1 is MNHNY and CDR2 is SVGAGI (reference sequence). V was trimmed by 5 bases and J by 2 bases, leaving 13 bases between them. The CDR3 is 14 residues long. The CDR3 spells CASSPPWGPYEQYF. The CDR3 bases are TGTGCCAGCAGTCCCCCGTGGGGCCCCTACGAGCAGTACTTC.

CDR3 sequence (DNA): TGTGCCAGCAGTTTCGGGGACAATTATTACGAGCAGTACTTC. The encoded protein is CASSFGDNYYEQYF. The chain links TRBV27 to TRBJ2-7, with D maybe TRBD1 (6 bases). Germline lookup yields CDR1 MNHEY and CDR2 SMNVEV (reference sequence). The CDR3 runs 14 residues. Trimming cost V 3 bases and J 4 bases, with 13 bases left between them.

This clone was observed once. Here the CDR3 reads CASSSGQGEETQYF. The CDR3 region has the DNA TGTGCCAGCAGCTCGGGACAGGGGGAAGAGACCCAGTACTTC. The chain links TRBV7-8 to TRBJ2-5; 11 bases fit TRBD1. The CDR3 sequence is 14 residues long. V shed 4 bases, J shed 3 bases, and the junction held 1 base outside the gene matches. CDR1 and CDR2 (germline): SGHVS, FQNEAQ.

Only one count was recorded for this clone. This sequence joins TRBV6-6 and TRBJ2-1; 9 bases agree with TRBD2. This CDR3 is 16 amino acids long. The J segment lost 8 bases and the V segment lost 2 bases, leaving 10 bases of the junction unmatched. Germline-derived CDR1 and CDR2 are MNHNY and SVGAGI (reference sequence). The CDR3 region has the DNA TGTGCCAGCAGTTACGGGGCGGGAGGGACACCTTATGAGCAGTTCTTC. It encodes CASSYGAGGTPYEQFF.

This clone was detected a few times. The sample has other DNA sequences that encode this CDR3 too. V is TRBV30 and J is TRBJ1-5; 11 nucleotides match TRBD1. Germline CDR1 and CDR2: GTSNPN and SVGIG (reference sequence). Germline trimming cut 3 bases from V and 4 bases from J; bases unmatched to any gene: 5. CDR3 size: 15 residues. The CDR3 protein is CAWRSGTGGNQPQHF. CDR3 bases: TGTGCCTGGAGATCCGGGACAGGGGGAAATCAGCCCCAGCATTTT.

A word on this clone: Distinct nucleotide sequences in the sample also encode this CDR3. The V gene is TRBV5-1, the J gene TRBJ2-7, with no clear D. Germline V gives CDR1 SGHRS, CDR2 YFSETQ. V was trimmed by 0 bases and J by 0 bases, leaving 4 bases between them. CDR3 size: 13 residues. The CDR3 is CASSLGVSYEQYF. The CDR3 nucleotides are TGCGCCAGCAGCTTGGGGGTCTCCTACGAGCAGTACTTC.

V usage is TRBV29-1 and J usage is TRBJ2-1, with TRBD2 matching 10 bases. With 7 bases clipped from V and 2 bases from J, the junction kept 5 bases outside the gene matches. The CDR3 consists of 14 residues. Germline values: CDR1 SQVTM, CDR2 ANQGSEA. The CDR3 sequence is CSAFGLAAYNEQFF. CDR3 nucleotide sequence: TGCAGCGCCTTCGGACTAGCGGCCTACAATGAGCAGTTCTTC.

The genes are TRBV4-2 and TRBJ1-4; D is ambiguous. With 7 bases removed from V and 13 bases from J, the gap between germline ends came to 25 bases. Germline values: CDR1 LGHNA, CDR2 YNFKEQ. This CDR3 comprises 15 residues. The CDR3 DNA reads TGTGCCAGCACTCGGGTAGGATCGGGTCGCTCTATACTGTTTTTT. Translating gives CASTRVGSGRSILFF.

The V call is TRBV28, the J call TRBJ1-5; a possible D gene is TRBD1 (6 bases). The germline gives CDR1 MDHEN, CDR2 SYDVKM. Trimming removed 7 bases from V and 2 bases from J, with 18 bases in between. The CDR3 is 16 amino acids. The CDR3 is CASTNTGSLGNQPQHF. The CDR3 DNA reads TGTGCCAGCACCAACACAGGGTCTCTCGGCAATCAGCCCCAGCATTTT.

This clone has only one observation. The J gene is TRBJ1-5, the V gene TRBV7-2, with unresolved D. The V gene lost 2 bases and the J gene lost 10 bases, with 9 bases spanning the gap. There are 12 residues in the CDR3. Germline V lookup: CDR1 SGHTA, CDR2 FQGNSA. The CDR3 spells CASSLPSGPQHF. The CDR3 DNA sequence: TGTGCCAGCAGCTTACCTTCCGGTCCCCAGCATTTT.

This chain links TRBV27 with TRBJ2-1; 13 bases are shared with TRBD2. This CDR3 spans 15 amino acids. The germline gives CDR1 MNHEY, CDR2 SMNVEV (reference sequence). Trimming removed 4 bases from V and 9 bases from J; junction bases left unmatched: 6. The CDR3, as DNA: TGTGCCAGCAGTTCGCTGACTAGCGGGAGGCCTGAGCAGTTCTTC. Encoded protein: CASSSLTSGRPEQFF.

The CDR3 region has the DNA TGTGCCAGCAGCCTCCGACCCATGGGTGGCTACACCTTC. Its translation: CASSLRPMGGYTF. The chain recombines TRBV5-8 with TRBJ1-2; D is unresolved. Trimming took off 4 bases at V and 7 bases at J, with 14 bases between the two ends. The CDR3 contains 13 residues. Germline loops: CDR1 SGHTS, CDR2 YDEGEE.

The J gene is TRBJ1-5, the V gene TRBV28, with D possibly TRBD1 on 5 matching bases. The CDR3 has 16 residues. V lost 5 bases, J lost 5 bases, and 19 bases lay in between. Looked up from germline, CDR1 is MDHEN and CDR2 is SYDVKM. The chain's CDR3 is CASSLRTRGAYQPQHF. The CDR3 nucleotides are TGTGCCAGCAGTCTCCGGACCCGAGGGGCCTATCAGCCCCAGCATTTT.

The chain combines TRBV4-1 with TRBJ2-7; D might be TRBD2 (6 bases). The CDR3 consists of 15 residues. With 1 base removed from V and 2 bases from J, the gap between germline ends came to 12 bases. Germline CDR1 and CDR2: MGHRA and YSYEKL. The CDR3 nucleotides are TGCGCCAGCAGCCAAGGAAGGGACTGGACCTACGAGCAGTACTTC. Its protein is CASSQGRDWTYEQYF.

This chain uses TRBV7-2 with TRBJ2-5, with a possible D match to TRBD2 (5 bases). The V end was cut by 4 bases, the J end by 4 bases, with 10 bases between. CDR1 SGHTA and CDR2 FQGNSA come from the germline V gene. The CDR3 spans 13 residues. The CDR3: CASSSGMSETQYF. CDR3 sequence (DNA): TGTGCCAGCAGCTCCGGGATGTCAGAGACCCAGTACTTC.

Only one count was recorded for this clone. The chain carries TRBV2 and TRBJ1-4; 7 nucleotides match TRBD1. Germline V CDR1 and CDR2: SNHLY, FYNNEI. This CDR3 is built from 13 residues. Unmatched junction bases numbered 5, after V lost 5 bases and J lost 8 bases. The CDR3 reads CASSRQGVEKLFF. CDR3 DNA sequence: TGTGCCAGCAGTAGACAGGGAGTGGAAAAACTGTTTTTT. Filled out from reference TRBV2 and TRBJ1-4, the complete variable domain reads EPEVTQTPSHQVTQMGQEVILRCVPISNHLYFYWYRQILGQKVEFLVSFYNNEISEKSEIFDDQFSVERPDGSNFTLKIRSTKLEDSAMYFCASSRQGVEKLFFGSGTQLSVL.